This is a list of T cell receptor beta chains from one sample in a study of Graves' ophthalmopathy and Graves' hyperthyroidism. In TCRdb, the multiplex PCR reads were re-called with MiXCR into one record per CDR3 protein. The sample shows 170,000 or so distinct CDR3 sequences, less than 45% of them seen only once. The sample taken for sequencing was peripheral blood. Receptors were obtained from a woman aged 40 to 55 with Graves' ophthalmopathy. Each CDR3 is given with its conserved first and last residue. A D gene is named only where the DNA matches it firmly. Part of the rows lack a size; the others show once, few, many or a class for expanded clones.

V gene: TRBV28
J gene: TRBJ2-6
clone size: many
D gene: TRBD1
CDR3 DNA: TGTGCCAGCAGTCGAGGACAGGTCGGGGCCAACGTCCTGACTTTC
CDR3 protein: CASSRGQVGANVLTF

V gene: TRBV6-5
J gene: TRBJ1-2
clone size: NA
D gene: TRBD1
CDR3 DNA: TGTGCCAGCAGTTCAAGGACAGGGGGCGCAGGTGGCTACACCTTC
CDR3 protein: CASSSRTGGAGGYTF

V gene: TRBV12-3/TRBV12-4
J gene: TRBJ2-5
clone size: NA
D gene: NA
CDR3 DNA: TGTGCCAGCAGTTTACCCCCGGGTCAGACCCAGTACTTC
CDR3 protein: CASSLPPGQTQYF

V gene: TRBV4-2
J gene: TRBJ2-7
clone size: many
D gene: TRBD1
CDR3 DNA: TGTGCCAGCAGCCAAAACCGGGACAGCTTCTACGAGCAGTACTTC
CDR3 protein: CASSQNRDSFYEQYF

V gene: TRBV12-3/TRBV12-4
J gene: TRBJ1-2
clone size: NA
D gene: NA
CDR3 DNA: TGTGCCAGCAGTCCAATTAGCGTCTACTGTGGCTACACCTTC
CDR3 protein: CASSPISVYCGYTF

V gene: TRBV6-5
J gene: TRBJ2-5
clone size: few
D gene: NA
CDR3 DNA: TGTGCCAGCAGTTCCACTTTAGGACACCTCCAAGAGACCCAGTACTTC
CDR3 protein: CASSSTLGHLQETQYF

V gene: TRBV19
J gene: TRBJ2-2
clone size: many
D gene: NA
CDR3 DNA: TGTGCCAGTAGTATAGAAGGTGTGACCGGGGAGCTGTTTTTT
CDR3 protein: CASSIEGVTGELFF

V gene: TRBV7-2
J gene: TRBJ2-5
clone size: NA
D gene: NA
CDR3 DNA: TGTGCCAGCAGCTTAGAGGACAGACAAGAGACCCAGTACTTC
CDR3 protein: CASSLEDRQETQYF

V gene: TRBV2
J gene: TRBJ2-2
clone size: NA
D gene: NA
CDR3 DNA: TGTGCCAGCTCTGTGGAAGTAGCGACCACCGGGGAGCTGTTTTTT
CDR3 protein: CASSVEVATTGELFF

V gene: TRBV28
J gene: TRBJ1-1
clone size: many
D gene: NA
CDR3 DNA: TGTGCCAGCAGTTCCTCCCCGGGTCGTGAAGCTTTCTTT
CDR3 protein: CASSSSPGREAFF

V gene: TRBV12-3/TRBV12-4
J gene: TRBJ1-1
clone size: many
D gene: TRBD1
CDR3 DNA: TGTGCCAGCAGTTTCTTCCAGGGGGCGGAGGGTAAAACTGAAGCTTTCTTT
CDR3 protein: CASSFFQGAEGKTEAFF

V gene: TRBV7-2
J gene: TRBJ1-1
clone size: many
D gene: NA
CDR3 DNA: TGTGCCAGCAGTCGCATGGCGGACACTGAAGCTTTCTTT
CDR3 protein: CASSRMADTEAFF

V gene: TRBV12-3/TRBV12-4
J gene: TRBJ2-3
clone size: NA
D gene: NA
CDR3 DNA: TGTGCCAGCAGTTTAGGTGAGGGTTTAGCAGATACGCAGTATTTT
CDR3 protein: CASSLGEGLADTQYF

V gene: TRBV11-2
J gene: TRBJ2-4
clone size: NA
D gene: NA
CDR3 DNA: TGTGCCAGCAGCCCTGGGACGGTCGAAGCCAAAAACATTCAGTACTTC
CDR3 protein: CASSPGTVEAKNIQYF

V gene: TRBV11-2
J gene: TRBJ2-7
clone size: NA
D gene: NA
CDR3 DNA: TGTGCCAGCAGCCTAGAGGGGTTAGGGGGGGCCGAGCAGTACTTC
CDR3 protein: CASSLEGLGGAEQYF

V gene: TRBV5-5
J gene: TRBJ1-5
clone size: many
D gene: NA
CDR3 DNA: TGTGCCAGCAGCTTGGTCCCAGGTTATAGCAATCAGCCCCAGCATTTT
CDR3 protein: CASSLVPGYSNQPQHF

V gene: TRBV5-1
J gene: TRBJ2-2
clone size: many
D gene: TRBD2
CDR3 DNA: TGCGCCAGCAGCTTGCAAGCGGGACCCTTCACCGGGGAGCTGTTTTTT
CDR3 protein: CASSLQAGPFTGELFF

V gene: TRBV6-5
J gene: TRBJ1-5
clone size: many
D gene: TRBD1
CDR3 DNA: TGTGCCAGCTCCGTATTTAGGCAGGGGGATCAGCCCCAGCATTTT
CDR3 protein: CASSVFRQGDQPQHF

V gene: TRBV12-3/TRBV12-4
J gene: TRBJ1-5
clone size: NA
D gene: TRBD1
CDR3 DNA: TGTGCCAGCAGTTTAGGCAGGGGGCCGGGTCAGCCCCAGCATTTT
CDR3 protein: CASSLGRGPGQPQHF

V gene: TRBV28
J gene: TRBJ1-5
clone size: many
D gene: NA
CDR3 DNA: TGTGCCAGCAGTTCTACGGGTCAGCCCCAGCATTTT
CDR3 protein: CASSSTGQPQHF

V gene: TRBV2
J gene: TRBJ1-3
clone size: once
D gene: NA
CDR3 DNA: TGTGCCAGGGCCTGGGACGTTACCGGAAACACCATATATTTT
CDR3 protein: CARAWDVTGNTIYF

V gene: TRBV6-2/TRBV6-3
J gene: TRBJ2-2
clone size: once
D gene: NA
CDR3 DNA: TGTGCCAGCAGTTACCCACCGACAGGGAACACCGGGGAGCTGTTTTTT
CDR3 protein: CASSYPPTGNTGELFF

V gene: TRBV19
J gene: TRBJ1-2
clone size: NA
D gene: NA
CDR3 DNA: TGTGCCAGTACCCTGACAGGAGGTGGCTACACCTTC
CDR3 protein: CASTLTGGGYTF

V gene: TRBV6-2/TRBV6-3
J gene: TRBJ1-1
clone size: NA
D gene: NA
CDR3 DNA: TGTGCCAGCGGTACCGGGACAACGAACACTGAAGCTTTCTTT
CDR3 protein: CASGTGTTNTEAFF

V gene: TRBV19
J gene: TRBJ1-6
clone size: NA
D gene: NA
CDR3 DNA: TGTGCCAGTAGTACCCACAGAGGGAATTCACCCCTCCACTTT
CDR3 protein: CASSTHRGNSPLHF

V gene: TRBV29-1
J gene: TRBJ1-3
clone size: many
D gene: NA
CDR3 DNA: TGCAGCGTTGCCGTCCCTAGCTCTGGAAACACCATATATTTT
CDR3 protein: CSVAVPSSGNTIYF